Described below is a single TCR beta chain sequence and its context. Its antigen is currently unknown. The V and J ends lost 2 bases and 7 bases respectively, with 20 bases between them. The CDR3 length is 17 residues. CDR1 MNHNS and CDR2 SASEGT come from the germline V gene. This sample was included in a study of human T cells and chemical hapten exposure. About the research overall: How much TCR each sample yielded varied, mostly because pooled library volumes differed slightly.

From the RACE reads, TCRdb called clonotypes with MiXCR, one entry per CDR3 protein. The sample lists about 82,000 distinct CDR3 sequences, under 15% seen once, with around 5.8% in the top ten. Time point here: patch test 3, about 24 weeks after DPC sensitization. Treatment: therapeutic diphenylcyclopropenone sensitization with weekly scalp DPC. The study drew its donors from alopecia patients who were 18 to 70 years old and suitable for DPC. The study, taken as a whole, reports: Counts of expanded TCRs (at PT1) showed a positive correlation with patch test score. Donors' alopecia may make their immune response differ from healthy people's.

The starting material was whole blood, obtained in connection with sensitization to the hapten diphenylcyclopropenone (DPC). The TCR originated in a woman aged 45-65 years with alopecia areata. Some clones in this sample may be carry-over from other donors' samples. The chain uses TRBV6-1 and TRBJ1-4, with D maybe TRBD1 (6 bases). CDR3: CASSELYRARRSEKLFF. The DNA for the CDR3 is TGTGCCAGCAGTGAACTATACAGGGCTCGTCGGAGTGAAAAACTGTTTTTT.